Below, one T cell receptor beta chain is given with its context. What it binds is unknown. The record originates from a study of T cell repertoires in cytomegalovirus infection. Broader study findings: In two of eight donors, the top clonotype was HLA-C-restricted CMV-specific.

The CDR3 is 16 amino acids. V shed 2 bases and J shed 4 bases, with 17 bases lying between them. Germline values: CDR1 LGHNA, CDR2 YSLEER. TCRdb re-analysed the reads in MiXCR, keeping a single row per CDR3 protein. The repertoire consists of fewer than 300,000 distinct CDR3 sequences, with under 30% occurring once and the leading ten covering about 15%. Sequencing used PBMCs. This chain links TRBV4-3 with TRBJ1-2; tentative D call: TRBD1 (5 bases). This TCR was recovered from a human donor in good health (CMV status not recorded). Some clones in this sample may be carry-over from other donors' samples. The CDR3 sequence: CASSQKQGVRGYGYTF. The DNA of the CDR3 is TGCGCCAGCAGCCAAAAACAAGGGGTCCGGGGCTATGGCTACACCTTC.